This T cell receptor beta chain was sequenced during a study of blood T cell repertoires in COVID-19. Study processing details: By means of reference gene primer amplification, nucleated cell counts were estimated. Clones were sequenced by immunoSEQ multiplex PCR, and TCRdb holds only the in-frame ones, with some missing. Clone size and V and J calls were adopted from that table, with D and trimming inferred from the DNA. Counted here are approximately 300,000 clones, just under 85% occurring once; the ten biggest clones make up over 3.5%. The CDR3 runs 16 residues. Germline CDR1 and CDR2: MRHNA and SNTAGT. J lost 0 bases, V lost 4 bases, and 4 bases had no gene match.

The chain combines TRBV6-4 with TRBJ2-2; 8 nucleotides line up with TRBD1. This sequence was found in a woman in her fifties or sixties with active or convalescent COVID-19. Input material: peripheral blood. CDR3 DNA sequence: TGTGCCAGCAGTGGACAGGGGCCTACGAACACCGGGGAGCTGTTTTTT. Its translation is CASSGQGPTNTGELFF.